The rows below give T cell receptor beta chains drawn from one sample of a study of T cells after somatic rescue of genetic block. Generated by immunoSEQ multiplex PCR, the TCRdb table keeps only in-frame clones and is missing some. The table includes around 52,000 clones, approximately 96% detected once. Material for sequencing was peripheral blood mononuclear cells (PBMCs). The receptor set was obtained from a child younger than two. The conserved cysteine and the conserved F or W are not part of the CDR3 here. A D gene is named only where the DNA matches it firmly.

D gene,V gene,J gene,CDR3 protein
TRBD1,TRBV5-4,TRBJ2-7,ASRPEGQGRETYEQY
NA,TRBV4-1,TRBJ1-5,ASSQERDNQPQH
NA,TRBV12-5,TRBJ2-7,ASSQVASSSYEQY
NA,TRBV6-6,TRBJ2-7,ASSYSRGASYEQY
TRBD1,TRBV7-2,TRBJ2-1,ASSLDRGDYNEQF
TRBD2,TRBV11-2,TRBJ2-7,ASSSRISGTSSYEQY
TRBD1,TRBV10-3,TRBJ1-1,AISEADRRPNTEAF
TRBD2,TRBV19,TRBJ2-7,ASSIAPGTSDYEQY
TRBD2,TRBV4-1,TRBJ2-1,ASSHSGSSYNEQF
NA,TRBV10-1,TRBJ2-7,ASGPGGENEQY
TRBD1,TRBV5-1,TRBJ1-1,ASSFRDRGGPEAF